The 27 T cell receptor beta chains reported below all come from one sample, sequenced in a study of cytotoxic CD8 clonotypes in ibrutinib-treated CLL. Only in-frame clones appear in the TCRdb table, and some are missing; sequencing was by immunoSEQ multiplex PCR. The sample shows approximately 160,000 clones, nearly 90% of them seen only once. This specimen was PBMCs, taken at disease progression, from a patient treated with ibrutinib. The receptor set was obtained from a human donor with chronic lymphocytic leukemia.

In its sample, this clone was seen once. CDR3 in DNA: TGCAGCTTTCGAAGGCTCGAGACAGATACGCAGTATTTT. Translation gives CSFRRLETDTQYF. V usage is TRBV29-1 and J usage is TRBJ2-3; D ambiguous. The CDR3 has 13 residues. The V and J ends lost 8 bases and 3 bases respectively, with 15 bases between them. Per the germline V gene, CDR1 is SQVTM and CDR2 is ANQGSEA.

The chain uses TRBV19 and TRBJ2-1, with 13 bases identical to TRBD2. V lost 5 bases and J lost 8; bases outside the gene matches: 9. This CDR3 is built from 16 residues. Germline CDR1 and CDR2: LNHDA and SQIVND (reference sequence). The DNA of the CDR3 is TGTGCCAGTAGTCAACTAGCGGGAGGGCCCAGCGATGAGCAGTTCTTC. Its protein product is CASSQLAGGPSDEQFF.

In DNA, the CDR3 is TGCGCCAGCAGCCAAGCCATCCCGAGGGGCATGAACACTGAAGCTTTCTTT. Translating gives CASSQAIPRGMNTEAFF. The chain employs TRBV4-1 and TRBJ1-1, with D tentatively TRBD1 (5 bases). Deletions cut 1 base from V and 0 bases from J, with 15 bases between. In germline, CDR1 is MGHRA, CDR2 YSYEKL. The CDR3 has 17 amino acids.

The chain recombines TRBV29-1 with TRBJ2-5, with D possibly matching TRBD2 (6 bases). Trimming left V 7 bases short and J 5 bases short, with 17 bases between. In germline, CDR1 is SQVTM, CDR2 ANQGSEA. CDR3 length: 13 amino acids. This CDR3 is CSAKAGSGETQYF. CDR3 nucleotide sequence: TGCAGCGCGAAGGCAGGGAGCGGGGAGACCCAGTACTTC.

V is TRBV5-1 and J is TRBJ2-1, with D possibly matching TRBD1 (6 bases). The V gene lost 4 bases and the J gene lost 8 bases, with 19 bases spanning the gap. This CDR3 spans 15 amino acids. CDR1 and CDR2 (germline): SGHRS, YFSETQ. The CDR3 loop reads CASSPSTRKGDEQFF. The CDR3 DNA reads TGCGCCAGCAGCCCCTCCACTAGGAAGGGGGATGAGCAGTTCTTC.

The chain carries TRBV5-1 and TRBJ2-1; TRBD2 matches 11 bases. The CDR3 totals 16 residues. The junction had 2 bases not matched to a gene; V was cut back by 2 bases and J by 1 base. Germline CDR1 reads SGHRS; CDR2 reads YFSETQ. The CDR3 loop reads CASSFLAGGSYNEQFF. The CDR3 bases are TGCGCCAGCAGCTTTCTAGCGGGAGGATCCTACAATGAGCAGTTCTTC. The entire variable domain, with the rest obtained from reference TRBV5-1 and TRBJ2-1, is as follows: KAGVTQTPRYLIKTRGQQVTLSCSPISGHRSVSWYQQTPGQGLQFLFEYFSETQRNKGNFPGRFSGRQFSNSRSEMNVSTLELGDSALYLCASSFLAGGSYNEQFFGPGTRLTVL.

This clone has only one observation. V and J are TRBV2 and TRBJ2-7, with D perhaps given as TRBD1 or TRBD2 (5 bases each). V was pared by 6 bases and J by 1 base, with 19 bases between. This CDR3 comprises 16 residues. Per the germline V gene, CDR1 is SNHLY and CDR2 is FYNNEI. CDR3 protein: CASRSRTGPLSYEQYF. Here the CDR3 DNA reads TGTGCCAGCAGATCTCGGACGGGACCACTATCCTACGAGCAGTACTTC.

The CDR3 here is CASGRGTSGRAVDTQYF. Written as DNA, the CDR3 is TGTGCTAGTGGTCGAGGGACTAGCGGGAGGGCCGTAGATACGCAGTATTTT. V and J are TRBV12-5 and TRBJ2-3, with 16 positions matching TRBD2. This CDR3 contains 17 residues. The J segment lost 5 bases and the V segment lost 5 bases, leaving 7 bases of the junction unmatched. CDR1 is LGHNT and CDR2 is FRNRAP in the germline V gene.

The chain joins TRBV11-1 to TRBJ2-2; TRBD2 aligns across 12 bases. V lost 0 bases to trimming and J lost 7 bases; unmatched junction nucleotides: 3. The CDR3 contains 16 residues. Germline assignment: CDR1 SGHAT and CDR2 FQDESV (reference sequence). CDR3 DNA: TGTGCCAGCAGCTTAGCGTCTAGCGGGAGGGGCGGGGAGCTGTTTTTT. This encodes CASSLASSGRGGELFF.

About this clone itself: A junction end diverges from the germline sequence, so it may reflect a read error. The chain couples TRBV14 to TRBJ2-7, with 7 nucleotides matching TRBD2. The V gene's germline CDR1 is SGHDN and CDR2 FVKESK. CDR3 length: 15 residues. Written as DNA, the CDR3 is TGTGCCAGCAGCCCCTGGGGGTCTCAATACCCGCTAGCGGTCTTC. It is translated as CASSPWGSQYPLAVF.

This chain uses TRBV7-2 with TRBJ2-1, with D possibly called TRBD1 or TRBD2 (6 bases each). The CDR3 contains 16 residues. Germline assignment: CDR1 SGHTA and CDR2 FQGNSA. The ends were cut back, 5 bases at V and 8 bases at J, with 22 bases in the middle. As DNA, the CDR3 is TGTGCCAGCAGCCGGGCATCCGGGGGCAATAGGGATGAGCAGTTCTTC. Its protein is CASSRASGGNRDEQFF.

This rearrangement joins TRBV9 to TRBJ2-1, with TRBD2 as a possible D gene (5 bases). The CDR3 covers 18 residues. Trimming removed 1 base from V and 0 bases from J, with 17 bases in between. Germline CDR1 and CDR2: SGDLS and YYNGEE. The CDR3 protein is CASSVLSGEWSSYNEQFF. The CDR3 coding sequence is TGTGCCAGCAGCGTATTAAGCGGAGAGTGGAGCTCCTACAATGAGCAGTTCTTC.

This rearrangement joins TRBV10-1 to TRBJ2-2, with D unresolved. Trimming left V 2 bases short and J 1 base short, with 5 bases between. Germline V lookup: CDR1 WNHNN, CDR2 SYGVQD (reference sequence). The CDR3 loop spans 14 amino acids. DNA of the CDR3: TGCGCCAGCAGTGAGGCGAGGAACACCGGGGAGCTGTTTTTT. It yields the protein CASSEARNTGELFF.

J is TRBJ2-3 and V is TRBV7-2; 10 nucleotides match TRBD2. This CDR3 region has 16 residues. Trimming cost V 1 base and J 3 bases; bases outside gene matches: 4. Germline V CDR1 and CDR2: SGHTA, FQGNSA. This CDR3 is CASSLGPSGRTDTQYF. In DNA form, the CDR3 reads TGTGCCAGCAGCTTAGGTCCTAGCGGGAGAACAGATACGCAGTATTTT.

This sequence joins TRBV30 and TRBJ1-2; maybe TRBD1 (6 bases). CDR1 and CDR2 (germline): GTSNPN, SVGIG (reference sequence). V was shortened by 5 bases and J by 5 bases, with 12 bases between the two germline ends. This CDR3 is 12 amino acids long. The CDR3 reads CAWGGQQYGYTF. The CDR3 DNA reads as TGTGCCTGGGGAGGACAGCAATATGGCTACACCTTC.

This chain connects TRBV10-1 to TRBJ2-7; D could derive from TRBD1 or TRBD2 (5 bases each). This CDR3 is built from 13 residues. Trimming cost V 3 bases and J 6 bases, with 12 bases left between them. Germline V gene sequence: CDR1 WNHNN, CDR2 SYGVQD (reference sequence). Here the CDR3 DNA reads TGCGCCAGCAGTGAAGCCGGGGCGTTCGAGCAGTACTTC. Protein: CASSEAGAFEQYF.

In its sample, this clone was seen a few times. The chain combines TRBV28 with TRBJ1-1; D not certain. The CDR3 has 14 amino acids. Trimming cost V 5 bases and J 1 base, with 11 bases left between them. Germline values: CDR1 MDHEN, CDR2 SYDVKM. The CDR3 is CASSGPLGNTEAFF. The CDR3 nucleotides are TGTGCCAGCAGTGGACCTTTGGGGAACACTGAAGCTTTCTTT.

The J gene is TRBJ1-2, the V gene TRBV19; 7 bases fit TRBD1. Germline V gene sequence: CDR1 LNHDA, CDR2 SQIVND (reference sequence). The CDR3 length is 15 residues. V lost 9 bases and J lost 3; bases outside the gene matches: 13. CDR3 region: CASNSGRGPYYGYTF. The CDR3 DNA follows: TGTGCCAGCAACTCGGGGAGGGGGCCGTACTATGGCTACACCTTC.

A single count supports this clone. The gene calls are TRBV7-3 and TRBJ2-7; TRBD2 aligns across 9 bases. Germline V CDR1 and CDR2: SGHTA, FQGTGA. J was trimmed by 3 bases and V by 2 bases; bases with no gene match: 5. This CDR3 is built from 15 residues. The chain's CDR3 is CASSLGLAGIYEQYF. Here the CDR3 DNA reads TGTGCCAGCAGCTTAGGTCTAGCGGGGATCTACGAGCAGTACTTC.

This clone was counted between two and nine times. V usage is TRBV19 and J usage is TRBJ2-5; 13 bases are a match to TRBD2. There are 16 residues in the CDR3. CDR1 is LNHDA and CDR2 is SQIVND in the germline V gene (reference sequence). V was clipped by 6 bases and J by 2 bases; unmatched bases: 6. CDR3 region: CASSPLLAGGQETQYF. The DNA of the CDR3 is TGTGCCAGTAGCCCACTACTAGCGGGAGGGCAAGAGACCCAGTACTTC. The complete variable domain, with remaining parts taken from reference TRBV19 and TRBJ2-5, reads DGGITQSPKYLFRKEGQNVTLSCEQNLNHDAMYWYRQDPGQGLRLIYYSQIVNDFQKGDIAEGYSVSREKKESFPLTVTSAQKNPTAFYLCASSPLLAGGQETQYFGPGTRLLVL.

The gene calls are TRBV18 and TRBJ1-3; D unclear. Trimming stripped 4 bases from V and 0 bases from J, with 7 bases between. This CDR3 is 14 amino acids long. The germline V gene encodes CDR1 KGHSH and CDR2 LQKENI. The CDR3 DNA follows: TGTGCCAGCTCACAAGCACCCTCTGGAAACACCATATATTTT. It codes for CASSQAPSGNTIYF.

This chain uses TRBV29-1 with TRBJ1-1; 7 bases map to TRBD1. V gave up 7 bases and J gave up 2 bases; unmatched junction bases: 4. CDR1 and CDR2 (germline): SQVTM, ANQGSEA. The CDR3 spans 12 residues. CDR3 sequence: CSGRDRNTEAFF. CDR3 in DNA: TGCAGCGGCCGGGACAGAAACACTGAAGCTTTCTTT.

The V call is TRBV29-1, the J call TRBJ2-1; 7 bases align to TRBD2. The V gene end was trimmed by 7 bases and the J gene end by 0 bases; junction bases not matched to a gene: 18. CDR1 SQVTM and CDR2 ANQGSEA come from the germline V gene. The CDR3 has 18 residues. CDR3 loop: CSGRREWGMKSSYNEQFF. CDR3 nucleotide sequence: TGCAGCGGTAGGCGGGAGTGGGGGATGAAAAGCTCCTACAATGAGCAGTTCTTC.

V is TRBV11-3 and J is TRBJ2-7; D is ambiguous. Germline CDR1 is SGHNT and CDR2 is YENEEA. The CDR3 consists of 13 residues. V gave up 8 bases and J gave up 0 bases, with 11 bases separating them. The CDR3 bases are TGTGCCAGCTCCAGATCTATCTCCTACGAGCAGTACTTC. This sequence encodes CASSRSISYEQYF. Variable domain in full (rest from reference TRBV11-3 and TRBJ2-7): EAGVVQSPRYKIIEKKQPVAFWCNPISGHNTLYWYLQNLGQGPELLIRYENEEAVDDSQLPKDRFSAERLKGVDSTLKIQPAELGDSAVYLCASSRSISYEQYFGPGTRLTVT.

This clone was counted a few times. This rearrangement joins TRBV7-9 to TRBJ1-2, with 7 bases matching TRBD1. This CDR3 contains 15 residues. Germline CDR1 and CDR2: SEHNR and FQNEAQ (reference sequence). J was trimmed by 0 bases and V by 5 bases; bases with no gene match: 6. The CDR3 protein is CASSPQGLPNYGYTF. The CDR3 DNA reads TGTGCCAGCAGCCCACAGGGGTTACCTAACTATGGCTACACCTTC.

The V gene is TRBV7-8, the J gene TRBJ2-7; 9 bases match TRBD2. Trimming cost V 1 base and J 0 bases; bases outside gene matches: 10. Germline values: CDR1 SGHVS, CDR2 FQNEAQ. The CDR3 spans 18 residues. CDR3 sequence: CASSLGRLTSGYSYEQYF. CDR3 nucleotides: TGTGCCAGCAGCTTAGGGAGACTGACTAGCGGATACTCCTACGAGCAGTACTTC.

This chain connects TRBV2 to TRBJ2-3; a possible D gene is TRBD1 (5 bases). This CDR3 has 14 amino acids. Trimming removed 4 bases at V and 1 base at J, with 9 bases between. Germline V CDR1 and CDR2: SNHLY, FYNNEI. This CDR3 reads CASSGRAGTDTQYF. CDR3 sequence (DNA): TGTGCCAGCAGTGGCAGGGCAGGCACAGATACGCAGTATTTT.